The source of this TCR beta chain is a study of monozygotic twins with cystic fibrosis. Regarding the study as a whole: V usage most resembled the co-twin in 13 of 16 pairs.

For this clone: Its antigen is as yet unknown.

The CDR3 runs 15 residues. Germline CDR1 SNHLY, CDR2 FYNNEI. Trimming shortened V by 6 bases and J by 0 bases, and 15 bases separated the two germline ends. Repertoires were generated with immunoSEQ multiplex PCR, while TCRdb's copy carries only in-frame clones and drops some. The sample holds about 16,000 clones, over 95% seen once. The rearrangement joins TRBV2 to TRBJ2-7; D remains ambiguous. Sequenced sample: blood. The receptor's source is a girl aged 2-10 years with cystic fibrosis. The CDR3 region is CASRMGNSGSYEQYF. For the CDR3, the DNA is TGTGCCAGCAGGATGGGCAATTCAGGCTCCTACGAGCAGTACTTC.